The clone carrying this T cell receptor (beta chain) appeared once. This sample was included in a study of blood T cell repertoires in COVID-19. Study at large: Sites in the United States, Italy and Spain provided acute and convalescent COVID-19 samples. PBMCs, B-cell-depleted T cells, or T cells were the source of the cDNA or gDNA that made up the material.

The CDR3 extends over 14 amino acids. Trimming removed 0 bases at V and 4 bases at J, with 10 bases between. The V gene's germline CDR1 is ENHRY and CDR2 SYGVKD. Under the authors' procedure: Estimates of nucleated cell counts were drawn from the amplification of reference gene primers. The protocol was immunoSEQ multiplex PCR, while the TCRdb copy is restricted to in-frame clones and leaves out a portion. The V and J calls and clone size come from that table; D and trimming were worked out from the DNA. The sample shows 150,000 to 200,000 clones, roughly 80% of them seen only once. Sequences were obtained from peripheral blood. The rearrangement uses TRBV10-3 and TRBJ2-7, with a tentative D call TRBD2 (5 bases). The clonotype was recovered from a man aged 55-75 years with active or convalescent COVID-19. This CDR3 is CAISESEAVYEQYF. The CDR3 DNA reads TGTGCCATCAGTGAGTCGGAGGCAGTGTACGAGCAGTACTTC.